The table lists the clone carrying this T cell receptor (beta chain) with a few counts. What it recognizes is unknown. These data belong to a study of T-cell reconstitution after alpha-beta-depleted transplantation in children. General study findings and limits: It was surviving recipient T cells and thymic progenitors that gave some patients high TCRbeta diversity at day 60. Newly made T cells mostly supplied T-cell counts and diversity one year after transplant. Alpha-beta T cells present about two months after transplant were reported to originate from several hundred expanded graft clones.

Unique molecular identifiers were incorporated into the prepared TCRbeta library. One entry per CDR3 protein results from TCRdb running MiXCR on the PCR reads. The profile shows hundreds of thousands of distinct CDR3 sequences, roughly 13% of them singletons. Per germline, CDR1 DFQATT and CDR2 SNEGSKA (reference sequence). CDR3 length equals 13 residues. V lost 7 bases and J 3 bases, leaving 14 bases between the germline ends. Sequenced material: PBMCs, mostly from graft donor cells, taken 360 days after TCRalphabeta/CD19-depleted stem cell transplant. The TCR sequence derives from a male patient between 10 and 17 years old who had a stem cell transplant for acute myeloid leukemia, so the T cells may come from the graft donor. This chain links TRBV20-1 with TRBJ2-3, with a possible D match to TRBD1 (6 bases). In DNA, the CDR3 is TGCAGTGGAGGGGGAAGGGGGACAGATACGCAGTATTTT. Translated, it gives CSGGGRGTDTQYF.